This TCR beta chain came from a study of human T cells and chemical hapten exposure. About the study: Patch tests put 0.01% DPC on the upper back, and the results were checked at 6 days. TCR yield per sample varied, mainly due to pooled library volumes.

TCRdb analysed the RACE reads with MiXCR anew, one entry per CDR3 protein. The data hold over 65,000 distinct CDR3 sequences, with over 8.5% observed a single time. The time point: patch test 1, 2 weeks after DPC sensitization. Sample treatment: therapeutic diphenylcyclopropenone sensitization with weekly scalp DPC. General study findings and limits: DPC sensitization did not alter TCRs above 1 in 1000 frequency. While controls formed fewer of them, expanded TCRs formed significantly more large CDR3 similarity clusters.

This clonotype has a count of ten or more. Its antigen is unidentified. V lost 4 bases to trimming and J lost 2 bases, with 14 bases between them. The CDR3 loop spans 15 amino acids. The germline gives CDR1 SGHDN, CDR2 FVKESK. This sample comprised whole blood, obtained in connection with sensitization to the hapten diphenylcyclopropenone (DPC). The chain has TRBV14 and TRBJ1-1; D remains ambiguous. The origin of this receptor is a woman between 45 and 65 years old with alopecia areata. Some clones in this sample may be carry-over from other donors' samples. Here the CDR3 DNA reads TGTGCCAGCAGCCCGCAACCCATTCCCAACACTGAAGCTTTCTTT. Residues: CASSPQPIPNTEAFF.